Below, one T cell receptor (beta chain) is given with its context. Its specificity is not known. TCRdb processed the 5' RACE reads again and assigns one entry to each CDR3 protein, with no DNA. Its table lists 500,000 to 700,000 distinct CDR3 sequences. The source of the sample is a study of T cells expressing NK-cell markers. Overall study context: Within the sequenced cohort of eight donors, seven exhibited HCMV seropositivity and one was seronegative. General study results and limits: In a group of 5 to 7 donors, dominant NKG2C+ clonotypes represented about 1.0-7.5% of CD8+ T cells.

This CDR3 comprises 13 residues. Germline loops: CDR1 SGHVS, CDR2 FQNEAQ. The TCR originated in a man aged 18 to 30 in good health. The sample taken for sequencing was blood T cells: a sorted CD56 or NKG2C T cell subset, CD4+ or CD8+ T cells, or bulk PBMC T cells (not recorded which). V gene TRBV7-8 combines with J gene TRBJ1-2. The CDR3 is CASSRGQGHGYTF.